The next 31 T cell receptor beta chains were all read from a single sample in a study of human T cells and chemical hapten exposure. TCRdb passed the RACE reads through MiXCR, listing each CDR3 protein once. This sample has around 380,000 distinct CDR3 sequences, with roughly 6% found just once. Time point described: pre-sensitization, week 0. Treatment specified: therapeutic diphenylcyclopropenone sensitization with weekly scalp DPC. The sample here was whole blood, taken in connection with sensitization to the hapten diphenylcyclopropenone (DPC). These receptors were taken from a young woman with alopecia areata. Some clones in this sample may be carry-over from other donors' samples.

The chain has TRBV4-3 and TRBJ1-2, with TRBD1 matching 9 bases. The germline CDR1 and CDR2 sequences are LGHNA and YSLEER. This CDR3 comprises 17 residues. V gave up 4 bases and J gave up 7 bases; unmatched junction bases: 16. This CDR3 reads CASSPKIAGQGPSGYTF. The CDR3 region has the DNA TGCGCCAGCAGCCCCAAGATTGCGGGACAGGGCCCCTCTGGCTACACCTTC.

The sample holds a few counts of this clonotype. The rearrangement links TRBV9 to TRBJ1-3; TRBD1 aligns across 7 bases. Looked up from germline, CDR1 is SGDLS and CDR2 is YYNGEE. Trimming removed 2 bases from V and 11 bases from J; junction bases left unmatched: 4. The CDR3 sequence is 12 residues long. CDR3 amino acids: CASSVTGEPIYF. The DNA for the CDR3 is TGTGCCAGCAGCGTTACAGGGGAACCCATATATTTT. The full variable domain, completed using reference TRBV9 and TRBJ1-3, is DSGVTQTPKHLITATGQRVTLRCSPRSGDLSVYWYQQSLDQGLQFLIQYYNGEERAKGNILERFSAQQFPDLHSELNLSSLELGDSALYFCASSVTGEPIYFGEGSWLTVV.

This clonotype was recorded a few times. The chain has TRBV29-1 and TRBJ1-5, with TRBD1 identical over 10 bases. The CDR3 extends over 13 amino acids. V lost 6 bases and J lost 5; bases outside the gene matches: 4. In germline, CDR1 is SQVTM, CDR2 ANQGSEA. CDR3 amino acids: CSVQTGGDQPQHF. The CDR3 region has the DNA TGCAGCGTCCAGACAGGGGGCGATCAGCCCCAGCATTTT.

This clonotype was counted ten times or more. The chain couples TRBV10-3 to TRBJ2-7; no reliable D call. The CDR3 is made up of 12 amino acids. V lost 6 bases and J 2 bases, leaving 8 bases between the germline ends. Germline-derived CDR1 and CDR2 are ENHRY and SYGVKD. The CDR3 DNA is TGTGCCATCAGCCTGAATGCCTACGAGCAGTACTTC. Translated: CAISLNAYEQYF.

A few counts support this clonotype. V usage is TRBV19 and J usage is TRBJ2-3, with 9 bases matching TRBD2. Germline V gene lookup returns CDR1 LNHDA and CDR2 SQIVND (reference sequence). V shed 1 base and J 2 bases; nucleotides not matched to a gene: 4. The CDR3 sequence is 16 residues long. The CDR3 here is CASSIALAGLTDTQYF. CDR3 nucleotides: TGTGCCAGTAGTATAGCACTAGCGGGCCTCACAGATACGCAGTATTTT.

This clonotype showed up just a few times. CDR3 amino acids: CASAGFRTQPQHF. In DNA, the CDR3 is TGTGCCAGCGCGGGGTTCCGTACTCAGCCCCAGCATTTT. The J gene is TRBJ1-5, the V gene TRBV6-2 or TRBV6-3; D remains unclear. CDR1 and CDR2 from the germline V gene are MNHEY and SVGEGT. The CDR3 has 13 residues. Trimming took 8 bases from V and 6 from J, leaving 14 bases between them.

V usage is TRBV2 and J usage is TRBJ2-3; a possible D gene is TRBD2 (6 bases). Looked up from germline, CDR1 is SNHLY and CDR2 is FYNNEI. CDR3 length equals 15 residues. Trimming left V 6 bases short and J 4 bases short, with 17 bases between. The DNA for the CDR3 is TGTGCCAGCAGGCGGGGACCCAAAGATGCAGATACGCAGTATTTT. Translating it yields CASRRGPKDADTQYF.

Ten or more counts support this clonotype. This chain joins TRBV7-2 and TRBJ1-1; D call uncertain. Germline assignment: CDR1 SGHTA and CDR2 FQGNSA. The CDR3 runs 12 residues. The V and J ends lost 5 bases and 7 bases respectively, with 11 bases between them. The DNA of the CDR3 is TGTGCCAGCAGCCCGGGAGTAGTTGAAGCTTTCTTT. Protein: CASSPGVVEAFF.

This clonotype was recorded many times. This chain connects TRBV7-9 to TRBJ1-1, with 8 bases aligning to TRBD1. The CDR3 runs 13 residues. The ends lost 5 bases at V and 7 bases at J; junction bases unmatched: 6. Germline V CDR1 and CDR2: SEHNR, FQNEAQ (reference sequence). CDR3 nucleotide sequence: TGTGCCAGCAGCCTACAGACAGGGGATGAAGCTTTCTTT. It yields the protein CASSLQTGDEAFF.

This clonotype was seen only a few times. The CDR3 loop reads CASSSPRGGSSTDTQYF. CDR3 DNA sequence: TGTGCCAGCAGCTCTCCTAGGGGGGGCTCTAGCACAGATACGCAGTATTTT. The chain recombines TRBV9 with TRBJ2-3; the D gene is possibly TRBD2 (7 bases). Trimming removed 4 bases at V and 0 bases at J, with 18 bases between. The germline V gene has CDR1 SGDLS and CDR2 YYNGEE. The CDR3 spans 17 residues.

In this sample, this clonotype turned up many times. V usage is TRBV5-1 and J usage is TRBJ2-6; D possibly uses TRBD1 or TRBD2 (5 bases each). Trimming pared 4 bases from V and 0 bases from J, leaving 14 bases between. CDR3 size: 17 residues. CDR1 and CDR2 from the germline V gene are SGHRS and YFSETQ. The CDR3 sequence: CASSLSVGASGANVLTF. The CDR3 coding sequence is TGCGCCAGCAGCCTTAGTGTCGGGGCCTCTGGGGCCAACGTCCTGACTTTC.

The rearrangement uses TRBV2 and TRBJ1-5, with a weak D call TRBD1 (5 bases). Germline V gene lookup returns CDR1 SNHLY and CDR2 FYNNEI. Trimming removed 3 bases from V and 5 bases from J, with 11 bases in between. The CDR3 covers 14 residues. CDR3 residues: CASSEGGSHQPQHF. CDR3 nucleotides: TGTGCCAGCAGTGAGGGGGGGTCGCATCAGCCCCAGCATTTT.

This clonotype was counted only a few times. This chain connects TRBV2 to TRBJ1-3, with a tentative D call TRBD1 (5 bases). The CDR3 contains 14 residues. V lost 8 bases and J lost 0, with 11 bases in between. Per the germline V gene, CDR1 is SNHLY and CDR2 is FYNNEI. The CDR3 region has the DNA TGTGCCAGCCGGGACGGACACTCTGGAAACACCATATATTTT. As protein: CASRDGHSGNTIYF.

Only a few counts were recorded for this clonotype. J is TRBJ1-2 and V is TRBV24-1; no reliable D call. The CDR3 has 12 residues. Trimming cost V 3 bases and J 5 bases, with 6 bases left between them. Per the germline V gene, CDR1 is KGHDR and CDR2 is SFDVKD. Here the CDR3 DNA reads TGTGCCACCAGTGATAACAGTTATGGCTACACCTTC. It translates to CATSDNSYGYTF.

Only a few counts were recorded for this clonotype. This CDR3 reads CASSYFLAGAYNEQFF. The DNA for the CDR3 is TGTGCCAGCAGTTACTTCCTAGCGGGGGCGTACAATGAGCAGTTCTTC. This rearrangement joins TRBV6-5 to TRBJ2-1, with 10 positions matching TRBD2. V lost 1 base, J lost 4 bases, and 4 bases stayed unmatched. The V gene's germline CDR1 is MNHEY and CDR2 SVGAGI. This CDR3 has 16 amino acids.

This clonotype was seen ten or more times. The chain links TRBV10-3 to TRBJ2-7; 11 bases are shared with TRBD2. The CDR3 sequence is 15 residues long. With 0 bases clipped from V and 5 bases from J, the junction kept 3 bases outside the gene matches. Germline loops: CDR1 ENHRY, CDR2 SYGVKD. The CDR3 here is CAISESSGGVHEQYF. As DNA, the CDR3 is TGTGCCATCAGTGAGTCTAGCGGGGGGGTCCACGAGCAGTACTTC.

This clonotype appeared many times. DNA of the CDR3: TGCAGCGTTGAATCACACAGGGGCTTCTACCAAGAGACCCAGTACTTC. It encodes CSVESHRGFYQETQYF. This chain joins TRBV29-1 and TRBJ2-5; 7 positions agree with TRBD1. The germline gives CDR1 SQVTM, CDR2 ANQGSEA. With 2 bases clipped from V and 0 bases from J, the junction kept 9 bases outside the gene matches. This CDR3 comprises 16 residues.

In its sample, this clonotype was seen a few times. The chain is built from TRBV29-1 and TRBJ2-2; perhaps TRBD2 as D (5 bases). This CDR3 is built from 14 residues. Trimming pared 3 bases from V and 7 bases from J, leaving 15 bases between. Looked up from germline, CDR1 is SQVTM and CDR2 is ANQGSEA. Written as DNA, the CDR3 is TGCAGCGTTGAGGAGGCTGCAATCGGCGGGGAGCTGTTTTTT. As protein: CSVEEAAIGGELFF.

This clonotype was found many times. The chain couples TRBV19 to TRBJ1-2; possible D gene TRBD1, 5 bases. V was trimmed by 5 bases and J by 2 bases, leaving 24 bases between them. CDR1 and CDR2 from the germline V gene are LNHDA and SQIVND (reference sequence). The CDR3 is made up of 18 amino acids. DNA of the CDR3: TGTGCCAGTAGTTCACTGGACGGGGCGACCTTTACGAACTATGGCTACACCTTC. It translates to CASSSLDGATFTNYGYTF.

This clonotype was counted at least ten times. This chain joins TRBV4-1 and TRBJ1-2; D is uncertain. Trimming took 1 base from V and 0 from J, leaving 9 bases between them. This CDR3 comprises 15 residues. Germline CDR1 reads MGHRA; CDR2 reads YSYEKL. Here the CDR3 DNA reads TGCGCCAGCAGCCAAGCCCAGGCGACTAACTATGGCTACACCTTC. Translation: CASSQAQATNYGYTF.

This sequence joins TRBV6-6 and TRBJ1-2, with TRBD1 as a possible D gene (5 bases). Trimming took 4 bases from V and 8 from J, leaving 11 bases between them. CDR3 length: 12 residues. Germline loops: CDR1 MNHNY, CDR2 SVGAGI (reference sequence). The CDR3 region is CASSSSGIGYTF. The CDR3 nucleotides are TGTGCCAGCAGTTCCTCAGGGATAGGCTACACCTTC.

With respect to this clonotype: This may stem from a read error, because a much larger clone lies one nucleotide away. The chain combines TRBV6-5 with TRBJ2-7, with a possible D match to TRBD1 (6 bases). The germline V gene has CDR1 MNHEY and CDR2 SVGAGI. This CDR3 has 15 amino acids. CDR3 sequence reads: CGSSYSAGQTYEQYF. Written as DNA, the CDR3 is TGTGGCAGCAGTTACTCGGCCGGACAGACCTACGAGCAGTACTTC.

Many counts were recorded for this clonotype. V is TRBV7-3 and J is TRBJ2-7; 10 positions match TRBD1. J lost 5 bases, V lost 5 bases, and 9 bases had no gene match. This CDR3 is 15 amino acids long. The germline gives CDR1 SGHTA, CDR2 FQGTGA. The CDR3 region has the DNA TGTGCCAGCAGCAGTGGTGGGGACAGGGGCCACGAGCAGTACTTC. Its protein is CASSSGGDRGHEQYF. Looking up the rest from reference TRBV7-3 and TRBJ2-7 gives the full variable domain: GAGVSQTPSNKVTEKGKYVELRCDPISGHTALYWYRQSLGQGPEFLIYFQGTGAADDSGLPNDRFFAVRPEGSVSTLKIQRTERGDSAVYLCASSSGGDRGHEQYFGPGTRLTVT.

This clonotype came up many times. The rearrangement links TRBV6-5 to TRBJ1-1, with a tentative D call TRBD1 (5 bases). The CDR3 spans 13 residues. V lost 7 bases to trimming and J lost 3 bases, with 12 bases between them. Germline V gene sequence: CDR1 MNHEY, CDR2 SVGAGI. As DNA, the CDR3 is TGTGCCAGCAAATGGGGGGTTGACACTGAAGCTTTCTTT. It yields the protein CASKWGVDTEAFF.

This clonotype was seen repeatedly, ten times or more. This chain connects TRBV6-5 to TRBJ1-2; 8 nucleotides agree with TRBD1. The ends lost 3 bases at V and 1 base at J; junction bases unmatched: 4. This CDR3 spans 15 amino acids. Germline V lookup: CDR1 MNHEY, CDR2 SVGAGI. The CDR3 DNA follows: TGTGCCAGCAGTTATCAGGGGGCAAATAACTATGGCTACACCTTC. It encodes CASSYQGANNYGYTF.

This chain uses TRBV4-1 with TRBJ1-1; the match to TRBD1 covers 7 bases. Germline V gives CDR1 MGHRA, CDR2 YSYEKL. V trimming: 0 bases; J trimming: 1 base; junction bases outside the gene matches: 5. This CDR3 contains 16 residues. The CDR3 loop reads CASSQEGRGPNTEAFF. CDR3 nucleotide sequence: TGCGCCAGCAGCCAAGAGGGGAGGGGGCCGAACACTGAAGCTTTCTTT.

This clonotype was seen repeatedly, ten times or more. CDR3 in DNA: TGTGCCAGCAGCTCCGGGACCATCTATGGCTACACCTTC. Residues: CASSSGTIYGYTF. This chain uses TRBV6-2 or TRBV6-3 with TRBJ1-2, with a possible D match to TRBD1 (5 bases). Germline loops: CDR1 MNHEY, CDR2 SVGEGT. The CDR3 loop spans 13 amino acids. Trimming pared 6 bases from V and 4 bases from J, leaving 12 bases between.

In this sample, this clonotype turned up many times. The chain uses TRBV5-1 and TRBJ1-6; 7 bases are a match to TRBD1. V lost 5 bases, J lost 0 bases, and 8 bases stayed unmatched. CDR1 is SGHRS and CDR2 is YFSETQ in the germline V gene. The CDR3 contains 17 residues. The CDR3 nucleotides are TGCGCCAGCAGTAGGGGGGACAGAAACTCCTATAATTCACCCCTCCACTTT. Translating it yields CASSRGDRNSYNSPLHF.

The V call is TRBV19, the J call TRBJ2-6; tentatively, D is TRBD1 (5 bases). The CDR3 loop spans 18 amino acids. The V gene's germline CDR1 is LNHDA and CDR2 SQIVND (reference sequence). Trimming took off 10 bases at V and 0 bases at J, with 22 bases between the two ends. The CDR3 DNA is TGTGCCACCTCCATTCAGGGTTCTTTTCTCTCTGGGGCCAACGTCCTGACTTTC. Translating it yields CATSIQGSFLSGANVLTF. Drawing the rest from reference TRBV19 and TRBJ2-6, the complete variable domain is DGGITQSPKYLFRKEGQNVTLSCEQNLNHDAMYWYRQDPGQGLRLIYYSQIVNDFQKGDIAEGYSVSREKKESFPLTVTSAQKNPTAFYLCATSIQGSFLSGANVLTFGAGSRLTVL.

This clonotype was found many times. The chain employs TRBV12-3 or TRBV12-4 and TRBJ2-1; TRBD2 agrees at 9 bases. Unmatched junction bases numbered 8, after V lost 1 base and J lost 10 bases. The CDR3 is made up of 15 amino acids. In DNA form, the CDR3 reads TGTGCCAGCAGTTTAGGCCTAGCGGGGCCGACCGAGCAGTTCTTC. Protein: CASSLGLAGPTEQFF.

The gene calls are TRBV28 and TRBJ1-5, with a weak D call TRBD1 (6 bases). The V end lost 1 base, the J end lost 4 bases, and 14 bases lay between the germline ends. From germline, CDR1 is MDHEN and CDR2 SYDVKM. This CDR3 is 16 amino acids long. DNA of the CDR3: TGTGCCAGCAGTTTATATTTGGCAGGGGTGAATCAGCCCCAGCATTTT. Encoded protein: CASSLYLAGVNQPQHF.